This passage covers 15 T cell receptor beta chains from one sample sequenced in a study of T cell responses to AZD1222 COVID-19 vaccine. Some clones are missing from TCRdb's copy, which holds only in-frame ones; the method was immunoSEQ multiplex PCR. The table records some 150,000 clones, 92% of them present only once. The sequencing used peripheral blood, collected on day 0 of MenACWY control vaccination. These receptors all stem from an adult in good health.

The V gene is TRBV6-5, the J gene TRBJ1-1, with TRBD1 matching over 9 bases. Germline trimming cut 0 bases from V and 4 bases from J; bases unmatched to any gene: 6. The CDR3 covers 16 residues. CDR1 and CDR2 (germline): MNHEY, SVGAGI. The CDR3 bases are TGTGCCAGCAGTTACTCGACCGGGACAGGGACCACTGAAGCTTTCTTT. Protein: CASSYSTGTGTTEAFF.

The chain combines TRBV7-6 with TRBJ1-1; tentatively, D is TRBD1 (5 bases). Germline V gene sequence: CDR1 SGHVS, CDR2 FNYEAQ. Trimming removed 7 bases from V and 3 bases from J, with 15 bases in between. CDR3 length: 14 amino acids. CDR3 sequence (DNA): TGTGCCAGCACCCTAGGGGTCGGGGACACTGAAGCTTTCTTT. Amino acids: CASTLGVGDTEAFF.

This chain joins TRBV28 and TRBJ2-7; D may be TRBD1 (6 bases). The CDR3 covers 13 residues. Looked up from germline, CDR1 is MDHEN and CDR2 is SYDVKM. V was cut by 5 bases and J by 0 bases, with 8 bases left in between. DNA for the CDR3: TGTGCCAGCAGTAGGGGGAACTCCTACGAGCAGTACTTC. Protein product: CASSRGNSYEQYF.

The chain couples TRBV18 to TRBJ1-2; 10 nucleotides line up with TRBD1. The CDR3 is 11 amino acids. Losses at the gene ends were 4 bases for V and 14 bases for J; bases not matched to a gene: 4. The germline CDR1 and CDR2 sequences are KGHSH and LQKENI. CDR3 DNA: TGTGCCAGCTCACAGGGACAGGGGCTAACCTTC. Its translation is CASSQGQGLTF.

The J gene is TRBJ1-2, the V gene TRBV7-9; D remains ambiguous. The germline V and J ends were trimmed by 4 bases and 2 bases, with 8 bases remaining between them. Germline V gene sequence: CDR1 SEHNR, CDR2 FQNEAQ (reference sequence). This CDR3 has 13 amino acids. CDR3 bases: TGTGCCAGCAGCTCCCAGGAAAACTATGGCTACACCTTC. Amino acids: CASSSQENYGYTF.

The chain combines TRBV19 with TRBJ1-2; D might be TRBD1 (6 bases). In germline, CDR1 is LNHDA, CDR2 SQIVND (reference sequence). The CDR3 loop spans 16 amino acids. Trimming removed 3 bases at V and 1 base at J, with 15 bases between. The CDR3 is CASSIGQFQFNYGYTF. The CDR3 bases are TGTGCCAGTAGTATCGGACAGTTCCAATTTAACTATGGCTACACCTTC.

The table lists this clone with a count of one. V gene TRBV7-9 combines with J gene TRBJ2-7; D perhaps matches TRBD1 (5 bases). V was pared by 2 bases and J by 3 bases, with 8 bases between. From germline, CDR1 is SEHNR and CDR2 FQNEAQ (reference sequence). This CDR3 spans 13 amino acids. The CDR3 here is CASSLPQGYEQYF. The CDR3 region has the DNA TGTGCCAGCAGCTTACCCCAGGGCTACGAGCAGTACTTC.

The rearrangement uses TRBV7-2 and TRBJ1-2; TRBD1 matches at 8 bases. Unmatched junction bases numbered 11, after V lost 0 bases and J lost 8 bases. This CDR3 is 16 amino acids long. Germline V CDR1 and CDR2: SGHTA, FQGNSA. This chain's CDR3 is CASSLAAQGALRGYTF. The CDR3 nucleotides are TGTGCCAGCAGCTTAGCGGCCCAGGGGGCGCTTCGAGGCTACACCTTC.

This chain links TRBV3-1 (or the pseudogene TRBV3-2) with TRBJ1-1, with D perhaps matching TRBD1 (5 bases). CDR3 length equals 15 residues. Germline-derived CDR1 and CDR2 are LGHDT and YNNKEL (reference sequence). The ends were cut back, 1 base at V and 4 bases at J, with 13 bases in the middle. The CDR3 region is CASSQGSRGGTEAFF. The CDR3 nucleotides are TGTGCCAGCAGCCAAGGGTCACGGGGCGGCACTGAAGCTTTCTTT.

The J gene is TRBJ1-4, the V gene TRBV7-3, with 8 bases matching TRBD1. Germline trimming cut 4 bases from V and 7 bases from J; bases unmatched to any gene: 2. The length of the CDR3 is 13 residues. Germline V gene lookup returns CDR1 SGHTA and CDR2 FQGTGA. The CDR3: CASSSTGGEKLFF. CDR3 coding DNA: TGTGCCAGCAGCTCAACAGGGGGTGAAAAACTGTTTTTT. Using reference TRBV7-3 and TRBJ1-4 for the parts outside the CDR3, the full variable domain is GAGVSQTPSNKVTEKGKYVELRCDPISGHTALYWYRQSLGQGPEFLIYFQGTGAADDSGLPNDRFFAVRPEGSVSTLKIQRTERGDSAVYLCASSSTGGEKLFFGSGTQLSVL.

The chain recombines TRBV10-3 with TRBJ1-3, with 10 bases lining up with TRBD1. The germline gives CDR1 ENHRY, CDR2 SYGVKD. The CDR3 covers 16 residues. With 2 bases clipped from V and 2 bases from J, the junction kept 3 bases outside the gene matches. The chain's CDR3 is CAISERTGGTGNTIYF. For the CDR3, the DNA is TGTGCCATCAGTGAGAGGACAGGGGGAACTGGAAACACCATATATTTT.

In its sample, this clone was seen once. The chain is built from TRBV7-9 and TRBJ2-7; 8 bases agree with TRBD1. The germline gives CDR1 SEHNR, CDR2 FQNEAQ (reference sequence). V was clipped by 0 bases and J by 3 bases; unmatched bases: 4. This CDR3 has 15 residues. Here the CDR3 DNA reads TGTGCCAGCAGCTTAGCAGGCAGGGGGCACTACGAGCAGTACTTC. This encodes CASSLAGRGHYEQYF.

The chain uses TRBV30 and TRBJ2-1; D is undetermined. The germline V and J ends were trimmed by 3 bases and 5 bases, with 14 bases remaining between them. Germline V gives CDR1 GTSNPN, CDR2 SVGIG (reference sequence). This CDR3 has 14 residues. As DNA, the CDR3 is TGTGCCTGGAGACCATGGACGGTTAACAATGAGCAGTTCTTC. Amino acid sequence: CAWRPWTVNNEQFF.

This sequence joins TRBV2 and TRBJ2-5, with D unresolved. V was pared by 6 bases and J by 3 bases, with 17 bases between. Germline CDR1 and CDR2: SNHLY and FYNNEI. The CDR3 runs to 15 residues. CDR3 in DNA: TGTGCCAGCAGCGCGGACCCTTACACAAAAGAGACCCAGTACTTC. This codes for CASSADPYTKETQYF.

This clone was seen once. The rearrangement uses TRBV19 and TRBJ2-1; 8 bases align to TRBD2. The V gene's germline CDR1 is LNHDA and CDR2 SQIVND (reference sequence). The CDR3 is made up of 14 amino acids. With V trimmed by 4 bases and J by 7 bases, 6 bases remained unmatched. In nucleotides, the CDR3 is TGTGCCAGTAGTACCGGGAGGGGGAGGAATGAGCAGTTCTTC. This translates into CASSTGRGRNEQFF.